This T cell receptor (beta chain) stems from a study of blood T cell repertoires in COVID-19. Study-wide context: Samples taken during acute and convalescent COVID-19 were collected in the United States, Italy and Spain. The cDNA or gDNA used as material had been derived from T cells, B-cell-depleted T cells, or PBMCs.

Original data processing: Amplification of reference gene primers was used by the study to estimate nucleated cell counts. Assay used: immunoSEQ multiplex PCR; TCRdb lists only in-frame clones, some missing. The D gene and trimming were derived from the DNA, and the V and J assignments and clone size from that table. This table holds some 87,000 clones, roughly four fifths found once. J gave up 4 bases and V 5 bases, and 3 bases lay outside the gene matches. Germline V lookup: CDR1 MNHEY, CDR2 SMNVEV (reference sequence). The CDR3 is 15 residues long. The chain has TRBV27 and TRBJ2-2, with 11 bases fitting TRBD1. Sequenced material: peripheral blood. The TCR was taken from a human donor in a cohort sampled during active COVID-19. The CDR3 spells CASSRDRGFTGELFF. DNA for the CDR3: TGTGCCAGCAGTCGGGACAGGGGGTTCACCGGGGAGCTGTTTTTT.